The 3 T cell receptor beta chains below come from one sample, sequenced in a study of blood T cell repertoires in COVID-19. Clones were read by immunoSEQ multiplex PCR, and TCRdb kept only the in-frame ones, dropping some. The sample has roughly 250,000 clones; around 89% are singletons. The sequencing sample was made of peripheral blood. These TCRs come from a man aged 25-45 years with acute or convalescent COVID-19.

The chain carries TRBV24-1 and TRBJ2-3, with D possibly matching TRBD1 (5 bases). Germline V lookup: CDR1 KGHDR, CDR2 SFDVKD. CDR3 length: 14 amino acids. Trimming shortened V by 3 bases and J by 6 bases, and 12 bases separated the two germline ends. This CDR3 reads CATSDPAGFDTQYF. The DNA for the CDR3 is TGTGCCACCAGTGATCCCGCAGGGTTTGATACGCAGTATTTT.

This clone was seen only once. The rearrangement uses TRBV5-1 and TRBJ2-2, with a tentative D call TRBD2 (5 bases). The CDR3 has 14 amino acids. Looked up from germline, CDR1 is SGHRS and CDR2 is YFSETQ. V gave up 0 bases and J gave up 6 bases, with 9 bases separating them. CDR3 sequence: CASSLAGVAGELFF. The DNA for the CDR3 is TGCGCCAGCAGCTTGGCCGGGGTTGCCGGGGAGCTGTTTTTT.

The CDR3 loop reads CAWSGTGDTDTQYF. CDR3 sequence (DNA): TGTGCCTGGAGTGGGACAGGGGACACAGATACGCAGTATTTT. J is TRBJ2-3 and V is TRBV30, with TRBD1 matching over 9 bases. V lost 1 base, J lost 2 bases, and 1 base stayed unmatched. The CDR3 is made up of 14 amino acids. The germline V gene encodes CDR1 GTSNPN and CDR2 SVGIG (reference sequence).